This T cell receptor (beta chain) was retrieved from a study of technical replicates of blood from a few donors. Germline V gives CDR1 KGHSH, CDR2 LQKENI. This CDR3 is 14 amino acids long. The trim removed 2 bases at V and 5 bases at J, leaving 4 bases unmatched. Sequencing was performed with immunoSEQ multiplex PCR; in TCRdb, only in-frame clones are kept and a portion is missing. The table shows roughly 12,000 clones, with approximately 94% occurring only once. This receptor was identified in a human donor in good health. V and J are TRBV18 and TRBJ2-3; 7 bases align to TRBD2. The sample comprised PBMCs. This CDR3 is CASSPSSSGDTQYF. CDR3 bases: TGTGCCAGCTCACCATCCTCTAGCGGAGATACGCAGTATTTT.